A single sample is the source of the 24 T cell receptor beta chains below, sequenced in a study of cytomegalovirus exposure and HLA in healthy donors. PCR involved 60 Vbeta and 13 Jbeta primers. Assay: immunoSEQ multiplex PCR; the TCRdb copy retains only in-frame clones and omits some. The table includes some 170,000 clones, roughly 79% detected once. Sequencing was carried out using PBMCs. These receptors came from a woman aged 40-49 years in good health and CMV-seronegative.

The chain links TRBV28 to TRBJ1-2; 11 positions agree with TRBD1. This CDR3 has 17 residues. Trimming took 6 bases from V and 3 from J; bases not matched to a gene: 12. Germline V lookup: CDR1 MDHEN, CDR2 SYDVKM. The CDR3 region is CASRPTGTGGWDYGYTF. The CDR3 DNA reads as TGTGCCAGCAGACCTACCGGGACAGGGGGATGGGACTATGGCTACACCTTC.

This clone was observed a few times. J is TRBJ2-7 and V is TRBV11-2; D is possibly TRBD2 (6 bases). V lost 1 base and J 4 bases, leaving 17 bases between the germline ends. Germline V gene data show CDR1 as SGHAT and CDR2 as FQNNGV. This CDR3 region has 16 residues. In DNA, the CDR3 is TGTGCCAGCAGCTTAGCTGGATGGAGGGGAAGGTACGAGCAGTACTTC. Protein sequence: CASSLAGWRGRYEQYF. Drawing the rest from reference TRBV11-2 and TRBJ2-7, the complete variable domain is EAGVAQSPRYKIIEKRQSVAFWCNPISGHATLYWYQQILGQGPKLLIQFQNNGVVDDSQLPKDRFSAERLKGVDSTLKIQPAKLEDSAVYLCASSLAGWRGRYEQYFGPGTRLTVT.

The rearrangement joins TRBV15 to TRBJ1-1, with D maybe TRBD1 (5 bases). CDR3 length equals 13 residues. Germline V gene sequence: CDR1 LNHNV, CDR2 YYDKDF (reference sequence). The V gene lost 4 bases and the J gene lost 6 bases, with 12 bases spanning the gap. The CDR3 protein is CATSNLGLSEAFF. The CDR3 bases are TGTGCCACCAGCAACCTGGGACTTTCTGAAGCTTTCTTT.

V usage is TRBV19 and J usage is TRBJ2-7; tentatively, D is TRBD1 (5 bases). In germline, CDR1 is LNHDA, CDR2 SQIVND (reference sequence). The CDR3 is made up of 13 amino acids. V dropped 10 bases and J dropped 3 bases, with 16 bases sitting between them. Here the CDR3 reads CATQDTQGYEQYF. DNA of the CDR3: TGTGCCACCCAGGACACGCAGGGCTACGAGCAGTACTTC. Looking up the rest from reference TRBV19 and TRBJ2-7 gives the full variable domain: DGGITQSPKYLFRKEGQNVTLSCEQNLNHDAMYWYRQDPGQGLRLIYYSQIVNDFQKGDIAEGYSVSREKKESFPLTVTSAQKNPTAFYLCATQDTQGYEQYFGPGTRLTVT.

The genes are TRBV5-1 and TRBJ2-7; 8 positions agree with TRBD1. The CDR3 has 13 amino acids. Looked up from germline, CDR1 is SGHRS and CDR2 is YFSETQ. V dropped 4 bases and J dropped 5; count of bases not matched to a gene: 5. In nucleotides, the CDR3 is TGCGCCAGCAGCGGACAGGGAGAGGACGAGCAGTACTTC. Protein: CASSGQGEDEQYF.

V is TRBV13 and J is TRBJ2-3, with 8 nucleotides matching TRBD2. CDR3 length: 16 residues. V trimming: 1 base; J trimming: 1 base; junction bases outside the gene matches: 4. The V gene's germline CDR1 is PRHDT and CDR2 FYEKMQ (reference sequence). The CDR3 sequence is CASSLDREGGTDTQYF. The CDR3 region has the DNA TGTGCCAGCAGCTTAGACCGGGAGGGCGGCACAGATACGCAGTATTTT.

The V gene is TRBV30, the J gene TRBJ2-3; D ambiguous. V lost 5 bases to trimming and J lost 0 bases, with 12 bases between them. CDR1 and CDR2 (germline): GTSNPN, SVGIG (reference sequence). The CDR3 totals 14 residues. The CDR3 is CAWAYYTSTDTQYF. The CDR3 bases are TGTGCCTGGGCTTACTACACGAGCACAGATACGCAGTATTTT.

The V gene is TRBV11-1, the J gene TRBJ2-7; no clear D. The CDR3 length is 14 residues. Germline CDR1 is SGHAT and CDR2 is FQDESV (reference sequence). Trimming shortened V by 7 bases and J by 6 bases, and 19 bases separated the two germline ends. In DNA, the CDR3 is TGTGCCAGCACCAGCAGGCCGTTAGGTACCGAGCAGTACTTC. Translating gives CASTSRPLGTEQYF.

This clone was counted ten times or more. The chain couples TRBV6-1 to TRBJ1-4; 7 nucleotides match TRBD1. After removal of 9 bases from V and 3 bases from J, the junction contained 10 bases not matched to a gene. Germline CDR1 reads MNHNS; CDR2 reads SASEGT. The CDR3 spans 15 residues. DNA of the CDR3: TGTGCCAGTGGGACAGCCGCTGGGCCTAATGAAAAACTGTTTTTT. The encoded protein is CASGTAAGPNEKLFF.

This sequence joins TRBV28 and TRBJ2-5, with D perhaps TRBD2 (6 bases). Per germline, CDR1 MDHEN and CDR2 SYDVKM. With 6 bases removed from V and 2 bases from J, the gap between germline ends came to 7 bases. There are 12 residues in the CDR3. CDR3 residues: CASSGGQETQYF. CDR3 nucleotide sequence: TGTGCCAGCAGCGGGGGACAAGAGACCCAGTACTTC. The whole variable domain, remainder taken from reference TRBV28 and TRBJ2-5, is DVKVTQSSRYLVKRTGEKVFLECVQDMDHENMFWYRQDPGLGLRLIYFSYDVKMKEKGDIPEGYSVSREKKERFSLILESASTNQTSMYLCASSGGQETQYFGPGTRLLVL.

The chain recombines TRBV9 with TRBJ2-5; 10 bases line up with TRBD2. The germline V gene has CDR1 SGDLS and CDR2 YYNGEE. The CDR3 contains 16 residues. V was clipped by 0 bases and J by 5 bases; unmatched bases: 7. CDR3 residues: CASSVGASGSGETQYF. DNA for the CDR3: TGTGCCAGCAGCGTAGGGGCTAGCGGGAGTGGGGAGACCCAGTACTTC.

The J gene is TRBJ2-7, the V gene TRBV28, with a possible D match to TRBD1 (5 bases). The CDR3 is 12 residues long. V was shortened by 4 bases and J by 3 bases, with 7 bases between the two germline ends. Germline V gene data show CDR1 as MDHEN and CDR2 as SYDVKM. The CDR3 here is CASSSDSYEQYF. CDR3 DNA: TGTGCCAGCAGTTCCGACAGCTACGAGCAGTACTTC.

The chain couples TRBV18 to TRBJ2-1; TRBD2 aligns across 7 bases. The V and J ends lost 0 bases and 4 bases, in that order; junction bases with no gene match: 9. The CDR3 extends over 17 amino acids. Germline V gene lookup returns CDR1 KGHSH and CDR2 LQKENI. CDR3 amino acids: CASSPPVRENPYNEQFF. For the CDR3, the DNA is TGTGCCAGCTCACCACCGGTGCGGGAGAATCCATACAATGAGCAGTTCTTC. Full variable domain (missing parts from reference TRBV18 and TRBJ2-1): NAGVMQNPRHLVRRRGQEARLRCSPMKGHSHVYWYRQLPEEGLKFMVYLQKENIIDESGMPKERFSAEFPKEGPSILRIQQVVRGDSAAYFCASSPPVRENPYNEQFFGPGTRLTVL.

V and J are TRBV18 and TRBJ2-7; the D is unclear. The CDR3 length is 13 residues. The V gene's germline CDR1 is KGHSH and CDR2 LQKENI. V gave up 6 bases and J gave up 0 bases, with 9 bases separating them. CDR3 amino acids: CASSSSDSYEQYF. The CDR3 DNA reads as TGTGCCAGCTCTAGCAGCGACTCCTACGAGCAGTACTTC.

The rearrangement links TRBV9 to TRBJ1-5; 7 bases map to TRBD1. In germline, CDR1 is SGDLS, CDR2 YYNGEE. V trimming: 0 bases; J trimming: 3 bases; junction bases outside the gene matches: 6. The CDR3 is 16 residues long. CDR3 loop: CASSVDEGGNNQPQHF. CDR3 bases: TGTGCCAGCAGCGTAGATGAAGGGGGCAACAATCAGCCCCAGCATTTT.

This clone was seen a few times. The V call is TRBV5-1, the J call TRBJ1-1, with D possibly being TRBD1 (5 bases). The CDR3 is 14 amino acids. Germline V gives CDR1 SGHRS, CDR2 YFSETQ. Trimming took 2 bases from V and 7 from J, leaving 15 bases between them. The CDR3 loop is CASSFAGPDNEAFF. The CDR3 DNA reads as TGCGCCAGCAGCTTTGCGGGGCCGGATAATGAAGCTTTCTTT.

The chain has TRBV5-1 and TRBJ2-7, with 10 positions matching TRBD1. The germline gives CDR1 SGHRS, CDR2 YFSETQ. CDR3 size: 14 residues. The J segment lost 2 bases and the V segment lost 3 bases, leaving 2 bases of the junction unmatched. DNA for the CDR3: TGCGCCAGCAGCTACGGACAGGGGGCCTACGAGCAGTACTTC. The encoded protein is CASSYGQGAYEQYF.

The chain carries TRBV5-1 and TRBJ2-3; 13 nucleotides agree with TRBD2. The CDR3 contains 17 residues. The ends lost 3 bases at V and 2 bases at J; junction bases unmatched: 6. The germline CDR1 and CDR2 sequences are SGHRS and YFSETQ. CDR3 bases: TGCGCCAGCAGCTGGGGACTAGCGGGACCAAACACAGATACGCAGTATTTT. Translated, it gives CASSWGLAGPNTDTQYF.

This chain links TRBV5-4 with TRBJ2-7, with D tentatively TRBD1 (5 bases). V was shortened by 2 bases and J by 3 bases, with 15 bases between the two germline ends. This CDR3 has 15 amino acids. The germline gives CDR1 SGHNT, CDR2 YYREEE (reference sequence). CDR3 amino acids: CASSLSLDSFYEQYF. CDR3 DNA: TGTGCCAGCAGCTTAAGCTTAGACAGTTTCTACGAGCAGTACTTC.

The chain couples TRBV14 to TRBJ2-1; 9 bases are shared with TRBD1. The CDR3 totals 16 residues. Germline values: CDR1 SGHDN, CDR2 FVKESK. The V gene end was trimmed by 3 bases and the J gene end by 6 bases; junction bases not matched to a gene: 9. The CDR3 region has the DNA TGTGCCAGCAGCCAGGTATCGGGACAGGGACTCAATGAGCAGTTCTTC. As protein: CASSQVSGQGLNEQFF.

The rearrangement links TRBV5-1 to TRBJ2-7; 11 bases line up with TRBD2. V lost 3 bases and J lost 2; bases outside the gene matches: 1. In germline, CDR1 is SGHRS, CDR2 YFSETQ. CDR3 length equals 14 residues. This chain's CDR3 is CASSSTSGTYEQYF. CDR3 nucleotides: TGCGCCAGCAGCTCGACTAGCGGGACCTACGAGCAGTACTTC.

This clone appeared once. The V and J genes are TRBV18 and TRBJ2-7; 7 nucleotides agree with TRBD2. CDR1 and CDR2 (germline): KGHSH, LQKENI. The junction had 7 bases not matched to a gene; V was cut back by 2 bases and J by 3 bases. This CDR3 contains 15 residues. The CDR3 region is CASSPMGGNNYEQYF. CDR3 bases: TGTGCCAGCTCACCAATGGGGGGGAACAACTACGAGCAGTACTTC. The full variable domain, in which reference TRBV18 and TRBJ2-7 provide the parts outside the CDR3, is NAGVMQNPRHLVRRRGQEARLRCSPMKGHSHVYWYRQLPEEGLKFMVYLQKENIIDESGMPKERFSAEFPKEGPSILRIQQVVRGDSAAYFCASSPMGGNNYEQYFGPGTRLTVT.

The chain uses TRBV27 and TRBJ2-7; 10 bases agree with TRBD1. CDR1 is MNHEY and CDR2 is SMNVEV in the germline V gene (reference sequence). Trimming cost V 6 bases and J 5 bases; bases outside gene matches: 4. The CDR3 covers 13 residues. The CDR3 spells CASSQDRGDEQYF. The CDR3 DNA reads as TGTGCCAGCAGCCAGGACAGGGGGGACGAGCAGTACTTC.

This chain uses TRBV18 with TRBJ2-7; D is uncertain. CDR3 length equals 13 residues. Germline V gene lookup returns CDR1 KGHSH and CDR2 LQKENI. Trimming removed 6 bases at V and 3 bases at J, with 12 bases between. CDR3 nucleotides: TGTGCCAGCTCCTTCGAGGCCTACTACGAGCAGTACTTC. Protein: CASSFEAYYEQYF.